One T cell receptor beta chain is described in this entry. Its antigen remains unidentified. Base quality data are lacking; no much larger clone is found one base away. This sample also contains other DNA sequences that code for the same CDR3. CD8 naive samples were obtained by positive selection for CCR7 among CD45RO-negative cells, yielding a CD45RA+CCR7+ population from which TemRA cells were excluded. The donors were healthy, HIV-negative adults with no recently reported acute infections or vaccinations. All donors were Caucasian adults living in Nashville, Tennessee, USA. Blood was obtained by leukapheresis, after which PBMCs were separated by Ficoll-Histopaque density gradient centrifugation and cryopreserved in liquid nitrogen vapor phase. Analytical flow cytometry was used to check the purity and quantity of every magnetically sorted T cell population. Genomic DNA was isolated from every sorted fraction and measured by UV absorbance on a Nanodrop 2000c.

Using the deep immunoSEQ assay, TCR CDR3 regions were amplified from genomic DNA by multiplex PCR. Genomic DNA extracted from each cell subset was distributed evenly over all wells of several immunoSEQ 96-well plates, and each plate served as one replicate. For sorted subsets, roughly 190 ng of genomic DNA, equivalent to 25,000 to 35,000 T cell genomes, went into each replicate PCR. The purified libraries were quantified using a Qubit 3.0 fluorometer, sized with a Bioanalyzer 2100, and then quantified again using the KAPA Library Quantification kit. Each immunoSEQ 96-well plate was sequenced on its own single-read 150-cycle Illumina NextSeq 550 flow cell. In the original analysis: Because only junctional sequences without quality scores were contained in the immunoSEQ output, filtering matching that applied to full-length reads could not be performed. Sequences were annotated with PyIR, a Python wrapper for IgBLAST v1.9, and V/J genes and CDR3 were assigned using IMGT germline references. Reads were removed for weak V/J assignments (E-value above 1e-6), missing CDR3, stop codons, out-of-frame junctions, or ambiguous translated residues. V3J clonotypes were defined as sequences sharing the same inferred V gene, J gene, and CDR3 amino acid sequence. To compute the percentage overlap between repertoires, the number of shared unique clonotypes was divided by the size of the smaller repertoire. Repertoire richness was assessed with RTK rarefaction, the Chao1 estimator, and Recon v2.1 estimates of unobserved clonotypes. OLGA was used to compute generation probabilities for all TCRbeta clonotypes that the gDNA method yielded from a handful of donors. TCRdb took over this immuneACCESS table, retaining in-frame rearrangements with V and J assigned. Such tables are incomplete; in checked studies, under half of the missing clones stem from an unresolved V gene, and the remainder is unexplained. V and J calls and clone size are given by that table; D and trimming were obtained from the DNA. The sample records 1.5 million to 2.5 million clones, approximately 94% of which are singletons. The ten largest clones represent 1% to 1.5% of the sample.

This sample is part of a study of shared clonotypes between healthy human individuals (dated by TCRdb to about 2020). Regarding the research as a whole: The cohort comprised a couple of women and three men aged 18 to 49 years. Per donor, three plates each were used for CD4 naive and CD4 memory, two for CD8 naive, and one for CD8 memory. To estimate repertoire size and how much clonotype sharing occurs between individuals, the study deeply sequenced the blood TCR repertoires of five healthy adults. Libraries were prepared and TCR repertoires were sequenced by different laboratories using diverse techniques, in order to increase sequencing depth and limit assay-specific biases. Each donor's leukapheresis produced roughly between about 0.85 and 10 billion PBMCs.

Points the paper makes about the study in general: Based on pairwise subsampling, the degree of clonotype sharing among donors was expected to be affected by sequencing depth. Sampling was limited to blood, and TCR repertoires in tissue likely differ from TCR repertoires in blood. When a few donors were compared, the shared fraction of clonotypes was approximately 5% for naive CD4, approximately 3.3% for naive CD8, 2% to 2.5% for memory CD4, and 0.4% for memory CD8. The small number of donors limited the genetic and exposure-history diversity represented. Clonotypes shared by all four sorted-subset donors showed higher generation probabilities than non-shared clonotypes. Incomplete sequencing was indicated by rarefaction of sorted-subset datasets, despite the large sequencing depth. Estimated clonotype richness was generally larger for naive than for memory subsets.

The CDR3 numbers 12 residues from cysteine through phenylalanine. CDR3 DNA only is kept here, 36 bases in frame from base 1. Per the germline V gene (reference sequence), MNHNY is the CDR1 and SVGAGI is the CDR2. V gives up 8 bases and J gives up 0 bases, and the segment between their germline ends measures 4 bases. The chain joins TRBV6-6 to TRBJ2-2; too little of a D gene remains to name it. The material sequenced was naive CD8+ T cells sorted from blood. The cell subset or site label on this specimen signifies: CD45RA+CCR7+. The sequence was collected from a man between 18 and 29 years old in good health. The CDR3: CASSPNTGELFF. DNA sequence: TGTGCCAGCTCCCCGAACACCGGGGAGCTGTTTTTT.